A selection of T cell receptor beta chains follows, all from one sample in a study of technical replicates of blood from a few donors. TCRdb's table, derived via immunoSEQ multiplex PCR, lists solely in-frame clones and lacks some. Here the sample spans fewer than 15,000 clones, about four fifths being singletons. The sample was PBMCs. These receptor sequences come from a human donor in good health. Each CDR3 is given with its conserved first and last residue. The D gene is left open where the match is weak. Rows may omit the clone size; those that give it use once, few, many or a size class.

clone_size: -
v_call: TRBV28
d_call: -
j_call: TRBJ1-2
cdr3_aa: CASSFPRGYTF
cdr3_nt: TGTGCCAGCAGTTTCCCCCGGGGCTACACCTTC

clone_size: once
v_call: TRBV5-1
d_call: TRBD1
j_call: TRBJ2-3
cdr3_aa: CASSLPARLTGPDTQYF
cdr3_nt: TGCGCCAGCAGCTTGCCGGCAAGACTGACAGGGCCAGATACGCAGTATTTT

clone_size: once
v_call: TRBV6-1
d_call: -
j_call: TRBJ2-3
cdr3_aa: CASSEQGTDTQYF
cdr3_nt: TGTGCCAGCAGTGAACAGGGAACAGATACGCAGTATTTT

clone_size: -
v_call: TRBV30
d_call: TRBD2
j_call: TRBJ2-7
cdr3_aa: CAWSPGLGRAVEEQYF
cdr3_nt: TGTGCCTGGAGCCCCGGGCTCGGGAGGGCGGTAGAAGAGCAGTACTTC

clone_size: -
v_call: TRBV19
d_call: -
j_call: TRBJ2-1
cdr3_aa: CASSALWGEYNEQFF
cdr3_nt: TGTGCCAGTAGCGCCCTTTGGGGAGAATACAATGAGCAGTTCTTC

clone_size: -
v_call: TRBV25-1
d_call: -
j_call: TRBJ1-2
cdr3_aa: CASSEYNAFNNYGYTF
cdr3_nt: TGTGCCAGCAGTGAATATAACGCGTTTAATAACTATGGCTACACCTTC

clone_size: -
v_call: TRBV14
d_call: TRBD1
j_call: TRBJ1-4
cdr3_aa: CASSRQGNEKLFF
cdr3_nt: TGTGCCAGCAGTCGACAGGGGAATGAAAAACTGTTTTTT

clone_size: -
v_call: TRBV11-2
d_call: TRBD2
j_call: TRBJ2-7
cdr3_aa: CASTLGTSGLNEQYF
cdr3_nt: TGTGCCAGCACCTTAGGGACTAGCGGCCTCAACGAGCAGTACTTC

clone_size: -
v_call: TRBV27
d_call: TRBD2
j_call: TRBJ2-3
cdr3_aa: CASTSLADSTDTQYF
cdr3_nt: TGTGCCAGCACCTCCCTAGCGGATAGCACAGATACGCAGTATTTT

clone_size: -
v_call: TRBV28
d_call: TRBD1
j_call: TRBJ1-2
cdr3_aa: CASSPGTDYGYTF
cdr3_nt: TGTGCCAGCAGTCCAGGGACAGACTATGGCTACACCTTC

clone_size: -
v_call: TRBV30
d_call: -
j_call: TRBJ2-2
cdr3_aa: CAWSVVTGELFF
cdr3_nt: TGTGCCTGGAGTGTCGTCACCGGGGAGCTGTTTTTT

clone_size: -
v_call: TRBV7-3
d_call: -
j_call: TRBJ1-1
cdr3_aa: CASSFYLQGEAFF
cdr3_nt: TGTGCCAGCAGCTTCTATCTTCAGGGAGAAGCTTTCTTT

clone_size: -
v_call: TRBV5-1
d_call: -
j_call: TRBJ2-1
cdr3_aa: CASSLVTGYGHDEQFF
cdr3_nt: TGCGCCAGCAGCTTGGTGACGGGATACGGGCACGATGAGCAGTTCTTC

clone_size: -
v_call: TRBV29-1
d_call: TRBD2
j_call: TRBJ2-4
cdr3_aa: CSVDRTSGGIQYF
cdr3_nt: TGCAGCGTGGATCGGACTAGCGGGGGCATTCAGTACTTC

clone_size: -
v_call: TRBV11-2
d_call: -
j_call: TRBJ2-5
cdr3_aa: CASSTGLVRQETQYF
cdr3_nt: TGTGCCAGCAGCACGGGATTAGTGCGGCAGGAGACCCAGTACTTC

clone_size: -
v_call: TRBV5-1
d_call: -
j_call: TRBJ2-2
cdr3_aa: CASSLASSFTGELFF
cdr3_nt: TGCGCCAGCAGCTTGGCCTCGAGCTTCACCGGGGAGCTGTTTTTT

clone_size: -
v_call: TRBV6-5
d_call: TRBD2
j_call: TRBJ2-5
cdr3_aa: CASSWTGTSGQETQYF
cdr3_nt: TGTGCCAGCAGTTGGACCGGGACTAGCGGCCAAGAGACCCAGTACTTC

clone_size: -
v_call: TRBV6-4
d_call: -
j_call: TRBJ2-3
cdr3_aa: CASSERGGTSTDTQYF
cdr3_nt: TGTGCCAGCAGTGAGAGGGGCGGGACTAGCACAGATACGCAGTATTTT

clone_size: -
v_call: TRBV5-1
d_call: -
j_call: TRBJ2-5
cdr3_aa: CASSPQGTETQYF
cdr3_nt: TGCGCCAGCAGCCCACAGGGTACGGAGACCCAGTACTTC

clone_size: -
v_call: TRBV5-1
d_call: TRBD1
j_call: TRBJ1-2
cdr3_aa: CASSLQGSGYTF
cdr3_nt: TGCGCCAGCAGCTTACAGGGGTCTGGCTACACCTTC

clone_size: -
v_call: TRBV29-1
d_call: TRBD1
j_call: TRBJ2-1
cdr3_aa: CSTRSPGQGRGNEQFF
cdr3_nt: TGCAGCACCAGGTCACCGGGACAGGGGAGAGGCAATGAGCAGTTCTTC

clone_size: -
v_call: TRBV6-1
d_call: -
j_call: TRBJ2-7
cdr3_aa: CASSDLAGEGHEQYF
cdr3_nt: TGTGCCAGCAGTGATTTAGCAGGGGAAGGCCACGAGCAGTACTTC

clone_size: once
v_call: TRBV28
d_call: TRBD1
j_call: TRBJ1-2
cdr3_aa: CASSLGDGGQSYGYTF
cdr3_nt: TGTGCCAGCAGTTTGGGGGATGGGGGACAGAGCTATGGCTACACCTTC

clone_size: -
v_call: TRBV6-1
d_call: -
j_call: TRBJ2-7
cdr3_aa: CASSEEEGGSYEQYF
cdr3_nt: TGTGCCAGCAGTGAAGAAGAGGGTGGCTCCTACGAGCAGTACTTC

clone_size: -
v_call: TRBV12-5
d_call: -
j_call: TRBJ2-7
cdr3_aa: CASGLPAGYEQYF
cdr3_nt: TGTGCTAGTGGTTTGCCGGCGGGCTACGAGCAGTACTTC

clone_size: -
v_call: TRBV25-1
d_call: -
j_call: TRBJ2-7
cdr3_aa: CASSHSGASYEQYF
cdr3_nt: TGTGCCAGCAGCCATAGCGGTGCCTCCTACGAGCAGTACTTC

clone_size: -
v_call: TRBV19
d_call: TRBD2
j_call: TRBJ2-7
cdr3_aa: CASSLTNSGSSYEQYF
cdr3_nt: TGTGCCAGTTCCCTGACAAACAGCGGGAGCTCCTACGAGCAGTACTTC

clone_size: -
v_call: TRBV2
d_call: -
j_call: TRBJ2-2
cdr3_aa: CATSDGANTGELFF
cdr3_nt: TGTGCCACATCCGACGGGGCGAACACCGGGGAGCTGTTTTTT

clone_size: -
v_call: TRBV7-9
d_call: -
j_call: TRBJ2-7
cdr3_aa: CASSADFSYEQYF
cdr3_nt: TGTGCCAGCAGCGCCGACTTCTCCTACGAGCAGTACTTC

clone_size: -
v_call: TRBV7-9
d_call: -
j_call: TRBJ2-6
cdr3_aa: CASRSMANVLTF
cdr3_nt: TGTGCCAGCAGATCCATGGCCAACGTCCTGACTTTC

clone_size: -
v_call: TRBV28
d_call: TRBD1
j_call: TRBJ1-1
cdr3_aa: CASSYHGTGEAFF
cdr3_nt: TGTGCCAGCAGTTACCATGGGACAGGTGAAGCTTTCTTT

clone_size: few
v_call: TRBV14
d_call: TRBD1
j_call: TRBJ1-1
cdr3_aa: CASSQKGTGANTEAFF
cdr3_nt: TGTGCCAGCAGCCAGAAGGGGACAGGGGCTAACACTGAAGCTTTCTTT

clone_size: once
v_call: TRBV30
d_call: TRBD2
j_call: TRBJ2-7
cdr3_aa: CAWTGTSVYEQYF
cdr3_nt: TGTGCCTGGACCGGGACTAGCGTCTACGAGCAGTACTTC

clone_size: -
v_call: TRBV9
d_call: -
j_call: TRBJ2-3
cdr3_aa: CASSATVGIPYTDTQYF
cdr3_nt: TGTGCCAGCAGCGCCACGGTGGGCATACCTTACACAGATACGCAGTATTTT

clone_size: -
v_call: TRBV5-1
d_call: -
j_call: TRBJ1-5
cdr3_aa: CASSLDPGRWREPQHF
cdr3_nt: TGCGCCAGCAGCTTGGACCCCGGGCGGTGGCGGGAGCCCCAGCATTTT

clone_size: -
v_call: TRBV7-9
d_call: -
j_call: TRBJ2-3
cdr3_aa: CASSLEGDLTDTQYF
cdr3_nt: TGTGCCAGCAGCTTAGAGGGGGATCTAACAGATACGCAGTATTTT

clone_size: -
v_call: TRBV6-5
d_call: TRBD1
j_call: TRBJ2-7
cdr3_aa: CASSPRGTGPHEQYF
cdr3_nt: TGTGCCAGCAGTCCCCGGGGGACAGGGCCCCACGAGCAGTACTTC

clone_size: once
v_call: TRBV19
d_call: -
j_call: TRBJ1-4
cdr3_aa: CASSIGGGTEKLFF
cdr3_nt: TGTGCCAGTAGTATAGGGGGCGGAACTGAAAAACTGTTTTTT

clone_size: few
v_call: TRBV7-9
d_call: TRBD1
j_call: TRBJ1-1
cdr3_aa: CASSQTGSTEAFF
cdr3_nt: TGTGCCAGCAGCCAGACAGGGTCCACTGAAGCTTTCTTT

clone_size: -
v_call: TRBV14
d_call: TRBD2
j_call: TRBJ2-2
cdr3_aa: CASSQDPLAGGLKTGELFF
cdr3_nt: TGTGCCAGCAGCCAAGACCCCCTAGCGGGAGGGTTGAAGACCGGGGAGCTGTTTTTT

clone_size: -
v_call: TRBV28
d_call: -
j_call: TRBJ1-2
cdr3_aa: CASSPRLVSYTF
cdr3_nt: TGTGCCAGCAGTCCCAGACTCGTTAGCTACACCTTC

clone_size: -
v_call: TRBV7-9
d_call: TRBD2
j_call: TRBJ2-1
cdr3_aa: CASSTSGLAGGQYNEQFF
cdr3_nt: TGTGCCAGCAGCACCTCGGGACTAGCGGGAGGGCAGTACAATGAGCAGTTCTTC

clone_size: -
v_call: TRBV2
d_call: TRBD1
j_call: TRBJ2-5
cdr3_aa: CASSGSTGGYEETQYF
cdr3_nt: TGTGCCAGCAGTGGATCGACAGGGGGCTATGAAGAGACCCAGTACTTC

clone_size: -
v_call: TRBV9
d_call: TRBD1
j_call: TRBJ2-2
cdr3_aa: CASRTGQHNTGELFF
cdr3_nt: TGTGCCAGCAGGACGGGACAGCATAACACCGGGGAGCTGTTTTTT

clone_size: once
v_call: TRBV5-8
d_call: -
j_call: TRBJ2-2
cdr3_aa: CASTTGPGTYTGELFF
cdr3_nt: TGTGCCAGCACCACAGGGCCCGGGACCTACACCGGGGAGCTGTTTTTT

clone_size: -
v_call: TRBV27
d_call: -
j_call: TRBJ1-3
cdr3_aa: CATRSQGMSGNTIYF
cdr3_nt: TGTGCCACAAGATCACAGGGAATGTCTGGAAACACCATATATTTT

clone_size: once
v_call: TRBV7-6
d_call: -
j_call: TRBJ2-7
cdr3_aa: CASSPRPESYEQYF
cdr3_nt: TGTGCCAGCAGCCCACGCCCGGAGTCCTACGAGCAGTACTTC

clone_size: -
v_call: TRBV13
d_call: TRBD2
j_call: TRBJ2-2
cdr3_aa: CASGGGTGELFF
cdr3_nt: TGTGCCAGCGGGGGGGGCACCGGGGAGCTGTTTTTT

clone_size: -
v_call: TRBV19
d_call: -
j_call: TRBJ1-2
cdr3_aa: CASSIRDRFYAAENYGYTF
cdr3_nt: TGTGCCAGTAGTATCCGAGACAGGTTCTACGCCGCGGAGAACTATGGCTACACCTTC

clone_size: -
v_call: TRBV11-3
d_call: -
j_call: TRBJ1-5
cdr3_aa: CASSLYEQNNQPQHF
cdr3_nt: TGTGCCAGCAGCTTATACGAACAGAACAATCAGCCCCAGCATTTT

clone_size: few
v_call: TRBV19
d_call: TRBD1
j_call: TRBJ1-1
cdr3_aa: CASSTSGQGASAFF
cdr3_nt: TGTGCCAGTAGTACATCCGGACAGGGGGCGTCGGCTTTCTTT

clone_size: -
v_call: TRBV6-1
d_call: TRBD1
j_call: TRBJ2-1
cdr3_aa: CASRQGVNSYNEQFF
cdr3_nt: TGTGCCAGCCGACAGGGGGTGAACTCCTACAATGAGCAGTTCTTC

clone_size: once
v_call: TRBV7-9
d_call: TRBD2
j_call: TRBJ2-7
cdr3_aa: CASSLGRLAGAHEQYF
cdr3_nt: TGTGCCAGCAGCTTAGGACGGCTCGCGGGAGCCCACGAGCAGTACTTC

clone_size: -
v_call: TRBV30
d_call: TRBD2
j_call: TRBJ2-1
cdr3_aa: CAWSPWTSGDSYNEQFF
cdr3_nt: TGTGCCTGGAGCCCGTGGACTAGCGGAGACTCCTACAATGAGCAGTTCTTC

clone_size: -
v_call: TRBV30
d_call: -
j_call: TRBJ2-7
cdr3_aa: CAWSLRYEQYF
cdr3_nt: TGTGCCTGGAGTTTGCGGTACGAGCAGTACTTC

clone_size: -
v_call: TRBV9
d_call: -
j_call: TRBJ1-1
cdr3_aa: CASSVGLDPTGAFF
cdr3_nt: TGTGCCAGCAGCGTTGGACTCGATCCCACCGGAGCTTTCTTT

clone_size: -
v_call: TRBV18
d_call: TRBD1
j_call: TRBJ2-2
cdr3_aa: CASSRRQGEGGELFF
cdr3_nt: TGTGCCAGCTCACGACGACAGGGGGAAGGCGGGGAGCTGTTTTTT

clone_size: -
v_call: TRBV5-1
d_call: TRBD1
j_call: TRBJ2-1
cdr3_aa: CASSNGQGGEQFF
cdr3_nt: TGCGCCAGCAGCAATGGACAGGGGGGTGAGCAGTTCTTC

clone_size: -
v_call: TRBV14
d_call: -
j_call: TRBJ2-2
cdr3_aa: CASSQDWLAGELFF
cdr3_nt: TGTGCCAGCAGCCAAGATTGGCTCGCCGGGGAGCTGTTTTTT